This T cell receptor (beta chain) was observed in a study of shared T cell receptors in the human thymus. Trimming removed 5 bases at V and 10 bases at J, with 11 bases between. CDR1 and CDR2 from the germline V gene are MNHNY and SVGAGI (reference sequence). This CDR3 has 11 amino acids. Only in-frame clones appear in the TCRdb table, and some are missing; sequencing was by immunoSEQ multiplex PCR. The sample lists some 700,000 clones; 70% to 90% were seen once. These data also featured in a second study, about human thymus T cells. That source adds: Corrective surgery for congenital heart defects was being performed on the healthy Finnish infants who served as donors. Thymic tissue was derived from resections collected during corrective heart surgery. Biased V and J segment usage appeared in thymus and peripheral blood. There were highly overlapping thymic repertoires among unrelated individuals, as related research reported.

The chain combines TRBV6-6 with TRBJ1-1; the D gene is possibly TRBD1 (5 bases). The sequence came from a girl under two years old with a congenital heart defect. What was sequenced was thymocytes. CDR3 sequence: CASSRTRGAFF. CDR3 nucleotides: TGTGCCAGCAGTCGAACAAGGGGAGCTTTCTTT.